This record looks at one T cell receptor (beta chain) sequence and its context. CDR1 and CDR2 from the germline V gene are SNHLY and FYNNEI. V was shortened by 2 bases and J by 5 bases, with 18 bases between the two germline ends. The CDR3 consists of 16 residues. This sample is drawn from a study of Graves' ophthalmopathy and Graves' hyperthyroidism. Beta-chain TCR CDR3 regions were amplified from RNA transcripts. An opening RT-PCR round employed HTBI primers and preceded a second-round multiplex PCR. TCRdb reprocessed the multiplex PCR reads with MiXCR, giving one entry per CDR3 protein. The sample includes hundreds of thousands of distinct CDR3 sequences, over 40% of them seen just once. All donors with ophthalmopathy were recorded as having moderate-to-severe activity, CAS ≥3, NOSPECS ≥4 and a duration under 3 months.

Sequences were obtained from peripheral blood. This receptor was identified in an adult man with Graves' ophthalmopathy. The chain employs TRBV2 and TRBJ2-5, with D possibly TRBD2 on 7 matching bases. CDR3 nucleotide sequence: TGTGCCAGCAGTGAAAGGGGGGGGGCGAGGGGTGAGACCCAGTACTTC. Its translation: CASSERGGARGETQYF.